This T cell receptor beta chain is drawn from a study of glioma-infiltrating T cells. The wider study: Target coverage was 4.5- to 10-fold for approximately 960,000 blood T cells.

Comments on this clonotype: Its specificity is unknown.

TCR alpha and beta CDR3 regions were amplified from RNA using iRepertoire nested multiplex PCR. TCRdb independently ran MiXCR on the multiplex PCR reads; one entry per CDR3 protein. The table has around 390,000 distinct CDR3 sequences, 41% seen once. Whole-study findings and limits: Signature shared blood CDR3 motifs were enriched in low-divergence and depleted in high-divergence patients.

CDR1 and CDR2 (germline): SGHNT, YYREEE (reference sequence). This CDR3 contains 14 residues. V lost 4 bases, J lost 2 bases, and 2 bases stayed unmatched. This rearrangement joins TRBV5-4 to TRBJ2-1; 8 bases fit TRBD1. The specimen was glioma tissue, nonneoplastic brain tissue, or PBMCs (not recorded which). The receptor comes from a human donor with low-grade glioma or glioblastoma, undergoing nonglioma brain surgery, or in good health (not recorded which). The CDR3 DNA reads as TGTGCCAGCAGCGCGGACAGGGCCTACAATGAGCAGTTCTTC. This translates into CASSADRAYNEQFF.